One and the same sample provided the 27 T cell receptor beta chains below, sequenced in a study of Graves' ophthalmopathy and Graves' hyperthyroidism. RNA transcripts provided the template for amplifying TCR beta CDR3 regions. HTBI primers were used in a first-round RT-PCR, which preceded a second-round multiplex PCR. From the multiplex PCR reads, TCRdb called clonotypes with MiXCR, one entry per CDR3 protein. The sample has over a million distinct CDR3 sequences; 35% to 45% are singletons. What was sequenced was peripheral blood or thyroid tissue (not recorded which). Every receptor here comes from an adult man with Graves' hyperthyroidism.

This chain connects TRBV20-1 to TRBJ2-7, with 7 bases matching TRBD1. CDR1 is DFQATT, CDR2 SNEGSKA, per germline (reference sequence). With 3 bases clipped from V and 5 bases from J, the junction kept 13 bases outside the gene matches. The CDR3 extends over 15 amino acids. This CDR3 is CSARIPRDSTNEQYF. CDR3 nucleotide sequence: TGCAGTGCTAGGATTCCCCGGGACAGCACTAACGAGCAGTACTTC.

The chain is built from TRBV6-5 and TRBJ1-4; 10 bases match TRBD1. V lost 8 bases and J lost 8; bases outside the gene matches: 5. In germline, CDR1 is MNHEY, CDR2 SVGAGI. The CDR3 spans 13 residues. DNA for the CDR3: TGTGCCAGCGGGGGGACAGGGGTAGAAAAACTGTTTTTT. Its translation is CASGGTGVEKLFF.

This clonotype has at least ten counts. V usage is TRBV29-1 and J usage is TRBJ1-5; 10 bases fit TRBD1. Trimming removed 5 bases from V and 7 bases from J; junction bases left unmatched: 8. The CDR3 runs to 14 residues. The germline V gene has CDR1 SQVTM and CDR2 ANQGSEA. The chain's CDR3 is CSVRVGTGVQPQHF. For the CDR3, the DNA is TGCAGCGTTCGGGTCGGGACAGGGGTCCAGCCCCAGCATTTT.

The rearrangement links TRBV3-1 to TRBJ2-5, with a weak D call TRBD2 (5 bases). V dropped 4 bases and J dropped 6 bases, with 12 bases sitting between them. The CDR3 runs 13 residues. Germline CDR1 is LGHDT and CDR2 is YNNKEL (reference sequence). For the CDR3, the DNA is TGTGCCAGCAGCCCCGACCAGCGGAAGACCCAGTACTTC. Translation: CASSPDQRKTQYF.

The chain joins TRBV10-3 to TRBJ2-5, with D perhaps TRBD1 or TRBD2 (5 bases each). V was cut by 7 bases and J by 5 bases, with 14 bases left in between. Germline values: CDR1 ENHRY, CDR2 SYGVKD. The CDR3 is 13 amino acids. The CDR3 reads CAIKGHTGETQYF. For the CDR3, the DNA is TGTGCCATCAAAGGACACACGGGGGAGACCCAGTACTTC.

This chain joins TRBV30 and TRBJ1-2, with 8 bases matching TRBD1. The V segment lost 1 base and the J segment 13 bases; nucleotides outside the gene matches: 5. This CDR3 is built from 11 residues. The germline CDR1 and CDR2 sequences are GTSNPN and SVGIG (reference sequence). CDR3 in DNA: TGTGCCTGGAGTGGGGACAGGTTTTTCACCTTC. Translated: CAWSGDRFFTF.

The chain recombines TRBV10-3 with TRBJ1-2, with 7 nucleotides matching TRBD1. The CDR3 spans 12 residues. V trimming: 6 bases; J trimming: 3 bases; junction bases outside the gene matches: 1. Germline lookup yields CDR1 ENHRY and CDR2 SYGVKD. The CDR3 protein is CAIRGGDYGYTF. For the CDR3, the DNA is TGTGCCATCAGAGGGGGCGACTATGGCTACACCTTC.

The CDR3 DNA reads as TGTGCCAGCAACTCTCCGGGACAGGACTATGGCTACACCTTC. Translation gives CASNSPGQDYGYTF. The genes are TRBV10-3 and TRBJ1-2, with 8 bases that match TRBD1. This CDR3 comprises 14 residues. The J segment lost 3 bases and the V segment lost 10 bases, leaving 10 bases of the junction unmatched. CDR1 is ENHRY and CDR2 is SYGVKD in the germline V gene.

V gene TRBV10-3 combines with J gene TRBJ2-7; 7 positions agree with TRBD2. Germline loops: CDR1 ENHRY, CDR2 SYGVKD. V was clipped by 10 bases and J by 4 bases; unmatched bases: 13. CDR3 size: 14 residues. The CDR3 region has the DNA TGTGCCAGCCAAAGCGGCGGGAGATGGTACGAGCAGTACTTC. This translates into CASQSGGRWYEQYF.

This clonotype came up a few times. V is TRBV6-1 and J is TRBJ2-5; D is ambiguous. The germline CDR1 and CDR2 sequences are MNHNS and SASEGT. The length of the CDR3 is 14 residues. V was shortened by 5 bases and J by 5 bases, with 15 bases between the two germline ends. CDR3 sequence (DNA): TGTGCCAGCAGTTTATCCGAAGATCTGGAGACCCAGTACTTC. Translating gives CASSLSEDLETQYF.

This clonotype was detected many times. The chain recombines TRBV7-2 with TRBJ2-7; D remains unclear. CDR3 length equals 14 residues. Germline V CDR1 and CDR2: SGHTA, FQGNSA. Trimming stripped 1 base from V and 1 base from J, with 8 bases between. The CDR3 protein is CASSLVPASYEQYF. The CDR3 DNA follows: TGTGCCAGCAGCTTAGTTCCAGCATCCTACGAGCAGTACTTC.

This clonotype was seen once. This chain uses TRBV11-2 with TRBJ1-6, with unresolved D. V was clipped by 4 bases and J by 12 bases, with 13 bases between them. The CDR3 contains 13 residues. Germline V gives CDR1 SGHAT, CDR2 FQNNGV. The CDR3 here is CASSSQAGRPLHF. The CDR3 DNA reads TGTGCCAGCAGCTCCCAGGCGGGGAGACCCCTCCACTTT.

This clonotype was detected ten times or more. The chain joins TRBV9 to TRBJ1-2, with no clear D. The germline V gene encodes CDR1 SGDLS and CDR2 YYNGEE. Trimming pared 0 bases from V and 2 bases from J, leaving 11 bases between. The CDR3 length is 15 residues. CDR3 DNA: TGTGCCAGCAGCGTAGGTCTAACGGCGAACTATGGCTACACCTTC. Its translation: CASSVGLTANYGYTF.

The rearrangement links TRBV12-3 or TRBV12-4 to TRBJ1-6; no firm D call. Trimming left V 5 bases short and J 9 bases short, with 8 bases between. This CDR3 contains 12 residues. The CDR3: CASSPDVSPLHF. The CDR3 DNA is TGTGCCAGCAGTCCAGATGTTTCACCCCTCCACTTT.

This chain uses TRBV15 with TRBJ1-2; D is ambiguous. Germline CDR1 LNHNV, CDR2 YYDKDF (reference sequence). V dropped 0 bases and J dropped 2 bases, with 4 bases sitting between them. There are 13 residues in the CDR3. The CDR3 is CATSREPNYGYTF. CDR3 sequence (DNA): TGTGCCACCAGCAGAGAACCCAACTATGGCTACACCTTC.

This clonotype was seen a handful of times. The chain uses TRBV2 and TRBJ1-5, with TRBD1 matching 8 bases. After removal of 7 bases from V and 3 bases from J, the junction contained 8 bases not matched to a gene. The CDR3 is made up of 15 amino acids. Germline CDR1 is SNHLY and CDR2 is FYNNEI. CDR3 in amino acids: CASTRDRGYNQPQHF. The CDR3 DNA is TGTGCCAGCACCCGAGACAGGGGCTACAATCAGCCCCAGCATTTT.

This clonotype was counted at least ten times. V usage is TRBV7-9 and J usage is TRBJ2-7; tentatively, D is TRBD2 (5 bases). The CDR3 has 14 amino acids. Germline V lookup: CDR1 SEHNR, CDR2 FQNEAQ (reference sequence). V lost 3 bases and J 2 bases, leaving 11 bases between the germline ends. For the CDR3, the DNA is TGTGCCAGCAGCTTCTGGGGAGCTGCCTACGAGCAGTACTTC. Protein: CASSFWGAAYEQYF.

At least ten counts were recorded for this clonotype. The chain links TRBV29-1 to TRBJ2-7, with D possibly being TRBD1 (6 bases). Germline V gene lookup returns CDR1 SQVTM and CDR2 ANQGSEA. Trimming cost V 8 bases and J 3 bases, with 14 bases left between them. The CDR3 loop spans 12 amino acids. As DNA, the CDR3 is TGCAGCCCGAGAGGGGGTTACTACGAGCAGTACTTC. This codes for CSPRGGYYEQYF.

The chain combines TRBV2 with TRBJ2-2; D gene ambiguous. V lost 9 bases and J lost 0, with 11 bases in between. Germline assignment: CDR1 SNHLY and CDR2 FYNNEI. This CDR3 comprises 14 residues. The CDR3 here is CARAPSPNTGELFF. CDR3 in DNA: TGTGCCAGGGCTCCGAGTCCGAACACCGGGGAGCTGTTTTTT.

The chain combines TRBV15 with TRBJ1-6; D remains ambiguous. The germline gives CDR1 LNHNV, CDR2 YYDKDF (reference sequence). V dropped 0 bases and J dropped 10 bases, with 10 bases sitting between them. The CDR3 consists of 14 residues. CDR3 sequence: CATSRDGVGSPLHF. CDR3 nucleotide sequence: TGTGCCACCAGCAGAGATGGGGTTGGCTCACCCCTCCACTTT.

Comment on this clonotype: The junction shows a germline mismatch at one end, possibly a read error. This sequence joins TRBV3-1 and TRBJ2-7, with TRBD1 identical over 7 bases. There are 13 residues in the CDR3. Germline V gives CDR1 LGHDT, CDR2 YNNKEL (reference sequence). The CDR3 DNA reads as TGCGCCAGCAGTCACGAGACAGGGTTGGAGCAGTACTTC. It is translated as CASSHETGLEQYF.

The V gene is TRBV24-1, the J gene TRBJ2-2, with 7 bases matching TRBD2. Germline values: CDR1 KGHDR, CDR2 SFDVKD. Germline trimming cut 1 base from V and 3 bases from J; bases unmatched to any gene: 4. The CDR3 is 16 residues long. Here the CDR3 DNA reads TGTGCCACCAGTGATTTTGGACTAGTCGACACCGGGGAGCTGTTTTTT. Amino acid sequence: CATSDFGLVDTGELFF.

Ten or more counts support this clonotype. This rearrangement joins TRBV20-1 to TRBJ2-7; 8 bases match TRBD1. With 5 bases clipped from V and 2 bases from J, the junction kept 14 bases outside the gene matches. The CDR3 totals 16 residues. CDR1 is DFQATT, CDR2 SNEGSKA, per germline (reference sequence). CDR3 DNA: TGCAGTGCTGAAGGGGGAGAGGGACAGGAGACCTACGAGCAGTACTTC. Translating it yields CSAEGGEGQETYEQYF.

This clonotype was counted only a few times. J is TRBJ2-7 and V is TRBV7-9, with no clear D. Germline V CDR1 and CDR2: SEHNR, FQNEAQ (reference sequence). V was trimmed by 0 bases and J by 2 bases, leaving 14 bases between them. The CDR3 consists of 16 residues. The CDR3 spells CASSLASLGPTYEQYF. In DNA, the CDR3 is TGTGCCAGCAGCTTAGCGTCGTTGGGCCCGACCTACGAGCAGTACTTC.

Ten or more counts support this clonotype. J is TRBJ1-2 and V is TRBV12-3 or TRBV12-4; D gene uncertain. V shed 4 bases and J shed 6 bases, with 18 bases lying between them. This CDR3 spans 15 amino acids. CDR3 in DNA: TGTGCCAGCAGTTCCCACGGGGATCGCATCGATGGCTACACCTTC. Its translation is CASSSHGDRIDGYTF.

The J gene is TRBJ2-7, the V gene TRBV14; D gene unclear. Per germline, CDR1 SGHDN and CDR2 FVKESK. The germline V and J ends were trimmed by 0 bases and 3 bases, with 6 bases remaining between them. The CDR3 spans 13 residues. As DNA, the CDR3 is TGTGCCAGCAGCCAAGACCTCCTCTACGAGCAGTACTTC. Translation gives CASSQDLLYEQYF.

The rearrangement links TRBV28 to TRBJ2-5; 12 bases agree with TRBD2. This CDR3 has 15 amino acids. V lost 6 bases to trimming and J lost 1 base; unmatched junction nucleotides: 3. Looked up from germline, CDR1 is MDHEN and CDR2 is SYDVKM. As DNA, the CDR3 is TGTGCCAGCAGACTGACTAGCGGGGGCCAAGAGACCCAGTACTTC. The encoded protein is CASRLTSGGQETQYF.